This entry lists 32 T cell receptor beta chains sequenced from one sample in a study of T cell repertoires in cytomegalovirus infection. These receptors have no identified antigens. TCRdb fed the reads into MiXCR, producing one record per CDR3 protein. Here the sample spans hundreds of thousands of distinct CDR3 sequences, around a third being singletons. This sample comprised cultured PBMCs, obtained from culture after CMV antigen stimulation. Receptors originate from a human donor in good health (CMV status not recorded). Some clones in this sample may be carry-over from other donors' samples.

The chain recombines TRBV18 with TRBJ2-1; D may be TRBD1 or TRBD2 (5 bases each). CDR1 is KGHSH, CDR2 LQKENI, per germline. The V and J ends lost 6 bases and 3 bases respectively, with 18 bases between them. The CDR3 has 16 residues. The CDR3 sequence: CASSGQAELIYNEQFF. The CDR3 DNA reads TGTGCCAGCTCGGGGCAAGCGGAACTTATCTACAATGAGCAGTTCTTC.

This clonotype has at least ten counts. The gene calls are TRBV7-2 and TRBJ2-1; 7 positions match TRBD2. The CDR3 consists of 15 residues. CDR1 is SGHTA, CDR2 FQGNSA, per germline. The J segment lost 5 bases and the V segment lost 5 bases, leaving 9 bases of the junction unmatched. CDR3 region: CASSPYTGLNNEQFF. In nucleotides, the CDR3 is TGTGCCAGCAGCCCGTACACGGGACTAAACAATGAGCAGTTCTTC. The variable domain in full, with the rest retrieved from reference TRBV7-2 and TRBJ2-1, is GAGVSQSPSNKVTEKGKDVELRCDPISGHTALYWYRQSLGQGLEFLIYFQGNSAPDKSGLPSDRFSAERTGGSVSTLTIQRTQQEDSAVYLCASSPYTGLNNEQFFGPGTRLTVL.

The chain is built from TRBV2 and TRBJ2-3, with D possibly being TRBD2 (6 bases). Trimming took 6 bases from V and 6 from J, leaving 16 bases between them. The CDR3 runs to 14 residues. Per the germline V gene, CDR1 is SNHLY and CDR2 is FYNNEI. The CDR3 protein is CASREDAAGDTQYF. Here the CDR3 DNA reads TGTGCCAGCAGAGAGGACGCGGCGGGGGATACGCAGTATTTT.

This clonotype occurred many times. V is TRBV7-8 and J is TRBJ1-1; D ambiguous. Trimming shortened V by 2 bases and J by 1 base, and 5 bases separated the two germline ends. The CDR3 has 13 residues. The germline CDR1 and CDR2 sequences are SGHVS and FQNEAQ. In DNA form, the CDR3 reads TGTGCCAGCAGCTTAACGAGGAACACTGAAGCTTTCTTT. This translates into CASSLTRNTEAFF.

CDR3 nucleotides: TGTGCCTTGGACTCTTCCTCGGGGGCCAACGTCCTGACTTTC. This encodes CALDSSSGANVLTF. The chain is built from TRBV30 and TRBJ2-6; D is possibly TRBD2 (5 bases). Germline assignment: CDR1 GTSNPN and CDR2 SVGIG (reference sequence). The length of the CDR3 is 14 residues. With 7 bases removed from V and 4 bases from J, the gap between germline ends came to 14 bases.

The gene calls are TRBV12-3 or TRBV12-4 and TRBJ2-1; TRBD1 or TRBD2 may be the D gene (6 bases each). The CDR3 extends over 15 amino acids. The germline V and J ends were trimmed by 6 bases and 5 bases, with 17 bases remaining between them. The CDR3 reads CASSRRGGPDNEQFF. CDR3 DNA sequence: TGTGCCAGCAGCCGCCGAGGGGGGCCAGACAATGAGCAGTTCTTC.

In this sample, this clonotype turned up a few times. The chain employs TRBV5-5 and TRBJ2-2; 8 positions agree with TRBD1. The trim removed 3 bases at V and 0 bases at J, leaving 1 base unmatched. CDR1 and CDR2 (germline): SGHKS, YYEKEE (reference sequence). The CDR3 is 15 residues long. The CDR3 DNA reads TGTGCCAGCAGCTGGACAGGGCCGAACACCGGGGAGCTGTTTTTT. This sequence encodes CASSWTGPNTGELFF.

This clonotype was picked up many times. The V and J genes are TRBV7-2 and TRBJ1-6; D is unresolved. Trimming took 3 bases from V and 13 from J, leaving 13 bases between them. The length of the CDR3 is 13 residues. CDR1 is SGHTA, CDR2 FQGNSA, per germline. The CDR3 DNA sequence: TGTGCCAGCAGCTTTTCGATGGGAACTCCCCTCCACTTT. Amino acids: CASSFSMGTPLHF.

This clonotype has only a few counts. This chain uses TRBV12-3 or TRBV12-4 with TRBJ2-1; 13 bases align to TRBD2. CDR3 length equals 18 residues. After removal of 5 bases from V and 0 bases from J, the junction contained 7 bases not matched to a gene. The CDR3 loop reads CASSHPGLAGISYNEQFF. The CDR3 bases are TGTGCCAGCAGTCACCCGGGACTAGCGGGGATCTCCTACAATGAGCAGTTCTTC.

This clonotype was counted only a few times. The chain recombines TRBV7-9 with TRBJ2-5, with 7 bases aligning to TRBD1. V lost 5 bases and J lost 5; bases outside the gene matches: 11. The CDR3 length is 15 residues. Per the germline V gene, CDR1 is SEHNR and CDR2 is FQNEAQ (reference sequence). The chain's CDR3 is CASSPGQYNQETQYF. The CDR3 nucleotides are TGTGCCAGCAGCCCGGGACAGTATAATCAGGAGACCCAGTACTTC.

The chain joins TRBV30 to TRBJ2-1; 7 bases align to TRBD1. CDR3 length equals 13 residues. V was pared by 7 bases and J by 0 bases, with 3 bases of the junction left unmatched. The V gene's germline CDR1 is GTSNPN and CDR2 SVGIG (reference sequence). CDR3 sequence reads: CAYSGGSYNEQFF. CDR3 bases: TGTGCCTACTCAGGGGGCTCCTACAATGAGCAGTTCTTC.

This clonotype was counted a few times. This sequence joins TRBV20-1 and TRBJ2-3; D remains ambiguous. The CDR3 length is 15 residues. V dropped 6 bases and J dropped 1 base, with 17 bases sitting between them. Germline V gene sequence: CDR1 DFQATT, CDR2 SNEGSKA (reference sequence). This CDR3 is CSASRALSGTDTQYF. The CDR3 nucleotides are TGCAGTGCCTCACGTGCCCTCTCGGGCACAGATACGCAGTATTTT.

The rearrangement joins TRBV20-1 to TRBJ2-3, with 7 bases lining up with TRBD1. Germline CDR1 is DFQATT and CDR2 is SNEGSKA (reference sequence). Trimming cost V 5 bases and J 3 bases; bases outside gene matches: 8. The CDR3 has 14 amino acids. This CDR3 reads CSAVTGSGTDTQYF. CDR3 in DNA: TGCAGTGCTGTGACAGGGAGTGGGACAGATACGCAGTATTTT.

This chain uses TRBV18 with TRBJ2-5, with 14 bases matching TRBD2. After removal of 2 bases from V and 0 bases from J, the junction contained 11 bases not matched to a gene. Germline V gene sequence: CDR1 KGHSH, CDR2 LQKENI. The CDR3 contains 20 residues. Here the CDR3 reads CASSPTKGTSGGEYQETQYF. The CDR3 DNA reads TGTGCCAGCTCACCAACAAAAGGGACTAGCGGGGGAGAGTACCAAGAGACCCAGTACTTC.

This clonotype was seen a handful of times. The rearrangement links TRBV4-1 to TRBJ2-1, with 7 bases identical to TRBD2. The germline V gene has CDR1 MGHRA and CDR2 YSYEKL. The CDR3 totals 18 residues. The V and J ends lost 0 bases and 4 bases, in that order; junction bases with no gene match: 12. CDR3 in amino acids: CASSQDISGMRPYNEQFF. The DNA for the CDR3 is TGCGCCAGCAGCCAAGATATCAGCGGGATGCGCCCTTACAATGAGCAGTTCTTC.

The V and J genes are TRBV12-3 or TRBV12-4 and TRBJ2-5; tentatively, D is TRBD2 (5 bases). The CDR3 has 12 residues. Trimming took 6 bases from V and 4 from J, leaving 9 bases between them. The CDR3 loop is CASRPDSETQYF. CDR3 bases: TGTGCCAGCAGGCCGGACTCAGAGACCCAGTACTTC.

The chain joins TRBV6-1 to TRBJ2-1; D possibly uses TRBD1 or TRBD2 (6 bases each). With 4 bases removed from V and 8 bases from J, the gap between germline ends came to 12 bases. Germline loops: CDR1 MNHNS, CDR2 SASEGT. The CDR3 contains 13 residues. The CDR3 DNA sequence: TGTGCCAGCAGTGTTTTCGGGGGCGATGAGCAGTTCTTC. Protein sequence: CASSVFGGDEQFF.

The J gene is TRBJ2-5, the V gene TRBV15; no clear D. Germline V gene lookup returns CDR1 LNHNV and CDR2 YYDKDF (reference sequence). The CDR3 length is 13 residues. The V and J ends lost 0 bases and 13 bases respectively, with 15 bases between them. The CDR3 protein is CATSRDPAGRRYF. For the CDR3, the DNA is TGTGCCACCAGCAGAGATCCGGCCGGGCGGCGGTACTTC.

The V and J genes are TRBV7-4 and TRBJ2-7; tentative D call: TRBD2 (6 bases). Germline CDR1 and CDR2: SGHVT and SQSDAQ. This CDR3 is built from 13 residues. V was cut by 5 bases and J by 7 bases, with 15 bases left in between. In nucleotides, the CDR3 is TGTGCCAGCAGCGCCGGGACTTTCCGGGAGCAGTACTTC. Translated: CASSAGTFREQYF. Full variable domain (rest looked up from reference TRBV7-4 and TRBJ2-7): GAGVSQSPRYKVAKRGRDVALRCDSISGHVTLYWYRQTLGQGSEVLTYSQSDAQRDKSGRPSGRFSAERPERSVSTLKIQRTEQGDSAVYLCASSAGTFREQYFGPGTRLTVT.

The sample holds one count of this clonotype. The rearrangement uses TRBV19 and TRBJ2-3; D is uncertain. Germline V gene lookup returns CDR1 LNHDA and CDR2 SQIVND (reference sequence). CDR3 length equals 13 residues. Trimming left V 6 bases short and J 2 bases short, with 9 bases between. This CDR3 is CASRRQDTDTQYF. CDR3 sequence (DNA): TGTGCCAGTAGAAGACAAGACACAGATACGCAGTATTTT.

This chain joins TRBV4-1 and TRBJ2-7; weak D call: TRBD1 (5 bases). The CDR3 extends over 15 amino acids. The V gene's germline CDR1 is MGHRA and CDR2 YSYEKL. Deletions cut 3 bases from V and 4 bases from J, with 16 bases between. The CDR3 sequence: CASSHGPGQLYEQYF. As DNA, the CDR3 is TGCGCCAGCAGCCATGGCCCAGGGCAGCTTTACGAGCAGTACTTC.

This sequence joins TRBV7-9 and TRBJ1-1; TRBD1 might be the D (5 bases). There are 15 residues in the CDR3. The germline V gene encodes CDR1 SEHNR and CDR2 FQNEAQ (reference sequence). Trimming removed 5 bases from V and 0 bases from J, with 13 bases in between. CDR3: CASSPLGDVNTEAFF. The DNA for the CDR3 is TGTGCCAGCAGCCCCCTAGGGGACGTGAACACTGAAGCTTTCTTT.

The rearrangement links TRBV12-5 to TRBJ2-1, with TRBD2 matching over 10 bases. The length of the CDR3 is 16 residues. V trimming: 4 bases; J trimming: 1 base; junction bases outside the gene matches: 4. Germline V gene lookup returns CDR1 LGHNT and CDR2 FRNRAP. CDR3 protein: CASGSSGGSSYNEQFF. CDR3 DNA sequence: TGTGCTAGTGGTTCTAGCGGGGGAAGTTCCTACAATGAGCAGTTCTTC.

The chain carries TRBV4-1 and TRBJ1-3; D gene uncertain. The V gene's germline CDR1 is MGHRA and CDR2 YSYEKL. The V end lost 1 base, the J end lost 4 bases, and 5 bases lay between the germline ends. This CDR3 has 13 amino acids. The CDR3 reads CASSQVHGNTIYF. CDR3 sequence (DNA): TGCGCCAGCAGCCAAGTCCACGGAAACACCATATATTTT.

In its sample, this clonotype was seen a few times. The chain joins TRBV7-8 to TRBJ1-2, with D perhaps TRBD1 (6 bases). V lost 3 bases and J 6 bases, leaving 23 bases between the germline ends. CDR1 and CDR2 from the germline V gene are SGHVS and FQNEAQ. This CDR3 has 17 residues. The CDR3 bases are TGTGCCAGCAGCTTCTTAGACGGGGGGCCCACTTTGGATGGCTACACCTTC. Translation gives CASSFLDGGPTLDGYTF.

This clonotype showed up many times. This chain links TRBV7-2 with TRBJ1-2; D is unclear. Between the trimmed V and J ends, which lost 5 bases and 2 bases, there was a span of 12 bases. Germline CDR1 and CDR2: SGHTA and FQGNSA. This CDR3 spans 14 amino acids. The CDR3 reads CASSLLGRNYGYTF. CDR3 nucleotides: TGTGCCAGCAGCCTACTGGGGAGGAACTATGGCTACACCTTC.

The chain couples TRBV6-5 to TRBJ2-7; 7 nucleotides line up with TRBD2. Trimming cost V 2 bases and J 2 bases; bases outside gene matches: 6. The CDR3 is 15 amino acids. Germline CDR1 and CDR2: MNHEY and SVGAGI. The CDR3 nucleotides read TGTGCCAGCAGTTACGGGGCTAGCGGCGCCTACGAGCAGTACTTC. It codes for CASSYGASGAYEQYF.

This clonotype appeared many times. The chain employs TRBV6-1 and TRBJ2-1; 14 nucleotides line up with TRBD2. Germline lookup yields CDR1 MNHNS and CDR2 SASEGT. The CDR3 sequence is 16 residues long. Unmatched junction bases numbered 5, after V lost 1 base and J lost 9 bases. CDR3 sequence (DNA): TGTGCCAGCAGTGAAGATGGACTAGCGGGGGGCACTGAGCAGTTCTTC. Translation: CASSEDGLAGGTEQFF.

In this sample, this clonotype turned up a few times. This sequence joins TRBV7-6 and TRBJ2-1; either TRBD1 or TRBD2 may supply D (6 bases each). CDR1 is SGHVS, CDR2 FNYEAQ, per germline. The V end was cut by 1 base, the J end by 5 bases, with 15 bases between. This CDR3 region has 16 residues. This CDR3 is CASSLGGGRYDNEQFF. CDR3 bases: TGTGCCAGCAGCTTAGGTGGGGGGCGATACGACAATGAGCAGTTCTTC.

To note about this clonotype: At one end the junction does not follow the germline gene, possibly because of a read error. The chain links TRBV28 to TRBJ2-7; weak D call: TRBD1 (6 bases). Germline-derived CDR1 and CDR2 are MDHEN and SYDVKM. The CDR3 contains 11 residues. In nucleotides, the CDR3 is TGTGCCTGCAGGGGCTCCTACGAGCAGTACTTC. It specifies CACRGSYEQYF. Full variable domain (remainder filled in from reference TRBV28 and TRBJ2-7): DVKVTQSSRYLVKRTGEKVFLECVQDMDHENMFWYRQDPGLGLRLIYFSYDVKMKEKGDIPEGYSVSREKKERFSLILESASTNQTSMYLCACRGSYEQYFGPGTRLTVT.

V and J are TRBV6-2 or TRBV6-3 and TRBJ2-7; the match to TRBD2 covers 10 bases. J gave up 2 bases and V 2 bases, and 6 bases lay outside the gene matches. The CDR3 contains 16 residues. Germline CDR1 and CDR2: MNHEY and SVGEGT. This CDR3 is CASSYRSGRGTYEQYF. The CDR3 DNA is TGTGCCAGCAGTTACCGGAGCGGGAGGGGAACCTACGAGCAGTACTTC.

In its sample, this clonotype was seen a few times. The CDR3 coding sequence is TGCAGTGCCTCTCCAAGGGCCACCTACGAGCAGTACTTC. Protein sequence: CSASPRATYEQYF. The rearrangement links TRBV20-1 to TRBJ2-7; D unclear. This CDR3 is 13 amino acids long. Trimming shortened V by 6 bases and J by 2 bases, and 14 bases separated the two germline ends. CDR1 is DFQATT and CDR2 is SNEGSKA in the germline V gene (reference sequence).